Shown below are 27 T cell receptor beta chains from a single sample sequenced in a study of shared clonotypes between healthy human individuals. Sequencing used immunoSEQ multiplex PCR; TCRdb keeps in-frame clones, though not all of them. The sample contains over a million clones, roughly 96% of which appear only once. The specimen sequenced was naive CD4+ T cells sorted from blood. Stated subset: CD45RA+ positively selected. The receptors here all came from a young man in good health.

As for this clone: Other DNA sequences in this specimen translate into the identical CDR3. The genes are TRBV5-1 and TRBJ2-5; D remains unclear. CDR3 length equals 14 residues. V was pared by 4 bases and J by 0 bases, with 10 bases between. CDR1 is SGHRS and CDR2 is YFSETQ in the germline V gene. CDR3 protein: CASSRSGDQETQYF. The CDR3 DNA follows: TGCGCCAGCAGCCGATCTGGGGACCAAGAGACCCAGTACTTC.

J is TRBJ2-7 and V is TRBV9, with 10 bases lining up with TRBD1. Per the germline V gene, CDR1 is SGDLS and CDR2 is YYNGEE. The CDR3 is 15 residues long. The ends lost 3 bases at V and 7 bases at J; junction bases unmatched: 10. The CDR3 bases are TGTGCCAGCAGCGGGGGACAGGGGCCAACCGCGGAGCAGTACTTC. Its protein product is CASSGGQGPTAEQYF.

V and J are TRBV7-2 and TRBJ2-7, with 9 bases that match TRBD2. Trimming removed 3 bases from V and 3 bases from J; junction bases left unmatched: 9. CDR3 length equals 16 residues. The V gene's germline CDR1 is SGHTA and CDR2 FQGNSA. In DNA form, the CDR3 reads TGTGCCAGCAGCTTTGGACTAGCGATGACTTACTACGAGCAGTACTTC. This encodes CASSFGLAMTYYEQYF.

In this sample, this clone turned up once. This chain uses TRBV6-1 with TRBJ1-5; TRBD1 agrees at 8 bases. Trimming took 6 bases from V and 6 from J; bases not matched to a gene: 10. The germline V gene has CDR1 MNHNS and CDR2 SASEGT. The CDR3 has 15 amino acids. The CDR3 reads CASRVNRRGLQPQHF. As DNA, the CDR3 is TGTGCCAGCAGAGTGAATCGCAGGGGGCTTCAGCCCCAGCATTTT.

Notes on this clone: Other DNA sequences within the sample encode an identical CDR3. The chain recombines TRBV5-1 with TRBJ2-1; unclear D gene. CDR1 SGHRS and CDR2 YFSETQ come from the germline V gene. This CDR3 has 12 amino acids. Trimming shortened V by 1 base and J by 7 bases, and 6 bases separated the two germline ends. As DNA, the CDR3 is TGCGCCAGCAGCTTGTTTGGAAATGAGCAGTTCTTC. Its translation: CASSLFGNEQFF.

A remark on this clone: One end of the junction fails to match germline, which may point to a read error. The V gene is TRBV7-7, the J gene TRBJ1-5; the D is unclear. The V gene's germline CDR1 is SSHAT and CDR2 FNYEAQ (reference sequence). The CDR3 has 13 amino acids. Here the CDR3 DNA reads TGTGCTAGCAGCTTAAGTAGCAATCAGCCCCAGCATTTT. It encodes CASSLSSNQPQHF.

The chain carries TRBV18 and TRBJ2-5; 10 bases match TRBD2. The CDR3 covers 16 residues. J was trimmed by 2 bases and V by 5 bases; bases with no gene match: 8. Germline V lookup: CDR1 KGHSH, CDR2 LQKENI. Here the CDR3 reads CASSIKTSGFQETQYF. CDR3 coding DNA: TGTGCCAGCTCAATCAAGACTAGCGGGTTTCAAGAGACCCAGTACTTC.

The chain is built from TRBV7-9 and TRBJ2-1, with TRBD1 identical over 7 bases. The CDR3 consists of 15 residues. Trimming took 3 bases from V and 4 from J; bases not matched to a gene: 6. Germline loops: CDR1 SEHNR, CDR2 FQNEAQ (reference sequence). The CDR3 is CASSFRDRAYNEQFF. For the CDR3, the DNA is TGTGCCAGCAGCTTCCGGGACAGAGCTTACAATGAGCAGTTCTTC.

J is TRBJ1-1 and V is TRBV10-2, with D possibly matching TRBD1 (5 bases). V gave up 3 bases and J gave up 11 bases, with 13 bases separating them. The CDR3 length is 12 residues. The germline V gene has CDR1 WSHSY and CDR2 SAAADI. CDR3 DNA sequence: TGCGCCAGCAGTGAAGGGGAGCTACGTGCTTTCTTT. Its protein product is CASSEGELRAFF.

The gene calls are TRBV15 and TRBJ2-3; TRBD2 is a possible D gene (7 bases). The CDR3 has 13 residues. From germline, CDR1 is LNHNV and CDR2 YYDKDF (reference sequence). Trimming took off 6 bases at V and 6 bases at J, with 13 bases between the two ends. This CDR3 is CATRLEGGDTQYF. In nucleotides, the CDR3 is TGTGCCACCAGACTTGAGGGGGGGGATACGCAGTATTTT. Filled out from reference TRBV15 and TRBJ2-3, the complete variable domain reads DAMVIQNPRYQVTQFGKPVTLSCSQTLNHNVMYWYQQKSSQAPKLLFHYYDKDFNNEADTPDNFQSRRPNTSFCFLDIRSPGLGDTAMYLCATRLEGGDTQYFGPGTRLTVL.

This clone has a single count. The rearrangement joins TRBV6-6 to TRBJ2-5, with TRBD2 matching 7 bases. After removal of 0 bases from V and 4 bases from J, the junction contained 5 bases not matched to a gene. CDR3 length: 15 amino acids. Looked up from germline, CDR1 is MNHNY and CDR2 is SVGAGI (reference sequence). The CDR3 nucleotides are TGTGCCAGCAGTTACTCGGTCGGGAGGTCAGAGACCCAGTACTTC. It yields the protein CASSYSVGRSETQYF.

DNA for the CDR3: TGCAGCGTAGGGACTAGCGGGACCTCCTACGAGCAGTACTTC. Its translation: CSVGTSGTSYEQYF. This sequence joins TRBV29-1 and TRBJ2-7; 13 positions agree with TRBD2. Germline V gene sequence: CDR1 SQVTM, CDR2 ANQGSEA. The CDR3 totals 14 residues. J was trimmed by 0 bases and V by 6 bases; bases with no gene match: 2.

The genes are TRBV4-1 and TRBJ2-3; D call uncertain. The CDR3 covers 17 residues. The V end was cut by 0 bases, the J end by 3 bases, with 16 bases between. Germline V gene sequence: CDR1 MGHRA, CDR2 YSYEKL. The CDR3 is CASSQDGRGSSTDTQYF. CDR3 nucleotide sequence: TGCGCCAGCAGCCAAGATGGTCGCGGTAGCAGTACAGATACGCAGTATTTT.

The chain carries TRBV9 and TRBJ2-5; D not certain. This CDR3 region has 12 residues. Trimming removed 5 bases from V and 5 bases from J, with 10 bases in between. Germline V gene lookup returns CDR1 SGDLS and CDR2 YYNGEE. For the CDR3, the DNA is TGTGCCAGCAGAGGCCGCGGCGAGACCCAGTACTTC. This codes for CASRGRGETQYF.

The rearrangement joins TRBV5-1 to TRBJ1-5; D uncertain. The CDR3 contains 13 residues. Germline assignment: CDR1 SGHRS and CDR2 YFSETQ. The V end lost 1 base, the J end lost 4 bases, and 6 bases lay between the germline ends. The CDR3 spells CASSLNGNQPQHF. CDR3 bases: TGCGCCAGCAGCTTGAACGGGAATCAGCCCCAGCATTTT.

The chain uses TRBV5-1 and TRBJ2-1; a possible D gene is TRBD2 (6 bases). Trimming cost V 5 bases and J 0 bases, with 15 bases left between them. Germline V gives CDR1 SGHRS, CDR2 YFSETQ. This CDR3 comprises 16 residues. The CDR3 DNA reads TGCGCCAGCAGTACCCACTTAGCGGTCTCCTACAATGAGCAGTTCTTC. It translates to CASSTHLAVSYNEQFF.

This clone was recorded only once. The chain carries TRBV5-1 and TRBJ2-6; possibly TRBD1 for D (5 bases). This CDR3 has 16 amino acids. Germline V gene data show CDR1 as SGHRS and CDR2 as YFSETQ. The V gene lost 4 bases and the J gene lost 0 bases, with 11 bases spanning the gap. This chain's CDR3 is CASSADTHSGANVLTF. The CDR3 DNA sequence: TGCGCCAGCAGCGCGGACACCCACTCTGGGGCCAACGTCCTGACTTTC.

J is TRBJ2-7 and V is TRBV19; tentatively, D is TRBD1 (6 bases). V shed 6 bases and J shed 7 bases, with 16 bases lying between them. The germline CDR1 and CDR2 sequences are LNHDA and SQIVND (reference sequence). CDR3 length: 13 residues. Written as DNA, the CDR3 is TGTGCCAGTAGCAGGGACAACTGGTTAGAGCAGTACTTC. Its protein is CASSRDNWLEQYF.

CDR3 sequence (DNA): TGTGCCAGCAGCACCAGGGACAGGGCCAACACCGGGGAGCTGTTTTTT. Encoded protein: CASSTRDRANTGELFF. The genes are TRBV7-2 and TRBJ2-2; TRBD1 aligns across 9 bases. Losses at the gene ends were 5 bases for V and 2 bases for J; bases not matched to a gene: 6. Germline CDR1 reads SGHTA; CDR2 reads FQGNSA. The length of the CDR3 is 16 residues.

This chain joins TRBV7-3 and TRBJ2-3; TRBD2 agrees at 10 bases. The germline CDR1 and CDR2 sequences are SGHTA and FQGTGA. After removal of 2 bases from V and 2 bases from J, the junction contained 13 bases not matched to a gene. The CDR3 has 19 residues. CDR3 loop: CASSLRRGLSGRATDTQYF. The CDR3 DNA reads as TGTGCCAGCAGCTTACGAAGGGGATTGAGCGGGAGGGCCACAGATACGCAGTATTTT.

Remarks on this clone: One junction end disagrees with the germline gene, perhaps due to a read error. The CDR3 spells CASSGGTGGAQF. The CDR3 DNA is TGTGCCAGCAGTGGGGGGACGGGAGGGGCGCAGTTT. The chain links TRBV28 to TRBJ1-4; TRBD1 might be the D (5 bases). Germline CDR1 MDHEN, CDR2 SYDVKM. This CDR3 is 12 amino acids long.

The CDR3 DNA is TGTGCCAGCAGTTACCCTCCTGGAAACACCATATATTTT. Its translation: CASSYPPGNTIYF. The rearrangement links TRBV6-5 to TRBJ1-3; D is unresolved. Germline V gene sequence: CDR1 MNHEY, CDR2 SVGAGI. The CDR3 runs to 13 residues. The V and J ends lost 2 bases and 2 bases respectively, with 4 bases between them.

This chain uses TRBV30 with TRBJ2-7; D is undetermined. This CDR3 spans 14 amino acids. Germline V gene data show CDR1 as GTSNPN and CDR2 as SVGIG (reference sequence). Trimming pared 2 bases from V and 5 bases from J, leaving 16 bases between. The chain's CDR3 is CAWSSKRRTNEQYF. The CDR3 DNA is TGTGCCTGGAGTTCCAAACGGCGGACCAACGAGCAGTACTTC.

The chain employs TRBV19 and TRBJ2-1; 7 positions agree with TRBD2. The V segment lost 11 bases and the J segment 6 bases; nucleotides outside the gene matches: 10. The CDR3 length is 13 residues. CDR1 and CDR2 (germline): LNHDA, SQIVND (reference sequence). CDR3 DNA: TGTGCCGCAGGGAGGGCTGGGTCCAATGAGCAGTTCTTC. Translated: CAAGRAGSNEQFF.

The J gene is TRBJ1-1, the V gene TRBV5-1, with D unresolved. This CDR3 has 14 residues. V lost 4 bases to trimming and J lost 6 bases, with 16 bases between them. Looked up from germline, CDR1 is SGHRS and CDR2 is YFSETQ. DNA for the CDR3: TGCGCCAGCAGCACCCCAGGACCAGTTCCTGAAGCTTTCTTT. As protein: CASSTPGPVPEAFF.

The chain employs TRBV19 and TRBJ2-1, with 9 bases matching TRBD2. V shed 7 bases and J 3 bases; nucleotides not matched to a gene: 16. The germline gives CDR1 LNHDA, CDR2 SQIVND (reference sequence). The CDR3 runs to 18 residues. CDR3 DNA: TGTGCCAGTACCCGCGAGAGGGGATTAGCGGGAGTCTACAATGAGCAGTTCTTC. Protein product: CASTRERGLAGVYNEQFF.

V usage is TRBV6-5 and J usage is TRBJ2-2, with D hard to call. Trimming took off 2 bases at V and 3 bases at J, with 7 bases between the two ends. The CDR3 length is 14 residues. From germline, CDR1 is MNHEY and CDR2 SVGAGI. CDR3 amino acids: CASSYVSYTGELFF. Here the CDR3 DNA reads TGTGCCAGCAGTTACGTGAGTTACACCGGGGAGCTGTTTTTT.